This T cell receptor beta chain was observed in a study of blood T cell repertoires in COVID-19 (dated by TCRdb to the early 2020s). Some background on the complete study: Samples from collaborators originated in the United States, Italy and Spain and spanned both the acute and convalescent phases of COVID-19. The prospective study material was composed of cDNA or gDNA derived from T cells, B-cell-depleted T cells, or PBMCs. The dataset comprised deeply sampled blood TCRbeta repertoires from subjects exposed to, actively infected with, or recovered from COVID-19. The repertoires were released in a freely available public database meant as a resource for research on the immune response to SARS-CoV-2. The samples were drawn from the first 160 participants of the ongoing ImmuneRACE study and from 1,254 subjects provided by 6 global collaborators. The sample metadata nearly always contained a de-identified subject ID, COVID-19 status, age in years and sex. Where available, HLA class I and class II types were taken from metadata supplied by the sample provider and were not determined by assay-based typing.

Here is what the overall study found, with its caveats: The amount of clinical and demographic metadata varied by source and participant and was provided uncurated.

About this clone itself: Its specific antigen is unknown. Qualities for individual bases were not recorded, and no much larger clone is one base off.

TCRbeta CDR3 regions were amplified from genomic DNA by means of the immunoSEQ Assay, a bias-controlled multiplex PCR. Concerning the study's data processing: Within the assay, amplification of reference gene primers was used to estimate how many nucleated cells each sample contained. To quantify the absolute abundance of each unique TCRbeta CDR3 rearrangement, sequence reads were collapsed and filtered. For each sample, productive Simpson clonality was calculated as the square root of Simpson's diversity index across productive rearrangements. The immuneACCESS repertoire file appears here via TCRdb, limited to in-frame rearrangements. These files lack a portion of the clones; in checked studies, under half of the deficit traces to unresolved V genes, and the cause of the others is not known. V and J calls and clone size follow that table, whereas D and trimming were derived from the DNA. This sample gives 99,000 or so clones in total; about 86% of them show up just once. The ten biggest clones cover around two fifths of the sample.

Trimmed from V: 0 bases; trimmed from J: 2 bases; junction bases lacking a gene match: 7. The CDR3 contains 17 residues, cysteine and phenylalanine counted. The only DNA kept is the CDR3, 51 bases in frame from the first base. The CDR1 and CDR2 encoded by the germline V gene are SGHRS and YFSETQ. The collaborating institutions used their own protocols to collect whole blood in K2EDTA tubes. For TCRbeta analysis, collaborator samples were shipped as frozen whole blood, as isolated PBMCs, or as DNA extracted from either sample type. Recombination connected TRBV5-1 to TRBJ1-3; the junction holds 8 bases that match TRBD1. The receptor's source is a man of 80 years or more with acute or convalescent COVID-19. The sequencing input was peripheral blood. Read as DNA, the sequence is TGCGCCAGCAGCTTGGACGGACAGGGCATTGCTGGAAACACCATATATTTT. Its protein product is CASSLDGQGIAGNTIYF.